Following are 3 T cell receptor beta chains from one sample sequenced in a study of shared clonotypes between healthy human individuals. The repertoire was sequenced with immunoSEQ multiplex PCR; TCRdb's copy has only in-frame clones and lacks some. The data show some 2.3 million clones, more than 85% seen once. The sequenced sample was naive CD4+ T cells from PBMCs. Subset denoted: CD45RA+ positively selected. The receptors were sampled from a man younger than 35 in good health. Some clones in this sample may be carry-over from other donors' samples.

J is TRBJ1-1 and V is TRBV28; no reliable D call. The V end was cut by 7 bases, the J end by 11 bases, with 20 bases between. CDR1 is MDHEN and CDR2 is SYDVKM in the germline V gene. The CDR3 sequence is 13 residues long. The CDR3 DNA follows: TGTGCCAGCACCCAATTTCCCCCCCTGAGGGCTTTCTTT. Protein product: CASTQFPPLRAFF.

The rearrangement links TRBV18 to TRBJ2-7; the D is unclear. This CDR3 has 13 amino acids. CDR1 is KGHSH, CDR2 LQKENI, per germline. The V and J ends lost 1 base and 6 bases respectively, with 10 bases between them. As DNA, the CDR3 is TGTGCCAGCTCACCACGGCTCCCCGCCGAGCAGTACTTC. Protein: CASSPRLPAEQYF.

The chain has TRBV7-8 and TRBJ1-6, with D unclear. Germline CDR1 reads SGHVS; CDR2 reads FQNEAQ. The germline V and J ends were trimmed by 5 bases and 3 bases, with 11 bases remaining between them. This CDR3 region has 15 residues. The CDR3 DNA follows: TGTGCCAGCAGCCCAAGGGAGGGCTATAATTCACCCCTCCACTTT. Its translation is CASSPREGYNSPLHF.